This is a list of T cell receptor beta chains from one sample in a study of cytomegalovirus exposure and HLA in healthy donors. Profiling relied on immunoSEQ multiplex PCR, and the TCRdb table lists in-frame clones only, not all of them. The sample contains around 160,000 clones, 65% to 90% of which appear only once. Sequences were obtained from PBMCs. The receptor source for this set is a human donor in good health. Each CDR3 is given with its conserved first and last residue. The D gene is left open where the match is weak. Clone size is given for some rows only: seen once, a few or many times, or a class if the clone is expanded.

d_call	v_call	clone_size	cdr3_length	j_call	cdr3_aa	cdr3_nt
NA	TRBV19	NA	13	TRBJ1-2	CASSTTNSYGYTF	TGTGCCAGTAGTACGACAAATAGCTATGGCTACACCTTC
NA	TRBV29-1	NA	14	TRBJ1-1	CSVDPSQLNTEAFF	TGCAGCGTTGATCCGTCACAGTTGAACACTGAAGCTTTCTTT
NA	TRBV10-3	NA	15	TRBJ2-1	CAISLGGGTYNEQFF	TGTGCCATCAGTCTGGGTGGGGGGACTTACAATGAGCAGTTCTTC
NA	TRBV11-2	NA	15	TRBJ1-4	CASSSKQGGGEKLFF	TGTGCCAGCAGCTCAAAACAGGGTGGGGGCGAAAAACTGTTTTTT
NA	TRBV7-2	NA	18	TRBJ1-1	CASSSGLGRIGTTTEAFF	TGTGCCAGCAGCTCTGGACTAGGGAGGATTGGAACAACCACTGAAGCTTTCTTT
TRBD1	TRBV10-3	NA	14	TRBJ1-2	CAISESGQRGGYTF	TGTGCCATCAGTGAGTCGGGACAGAGAGGTGGCTACACCTTC
NA	TRBV5-1	NA	17	TRBJ1-1	CASSLEAQGGGKIEAFF	TGCGCCAGCAGCTTGGAGGCCCAGGGTGGGGGGAAGATTGAAGCTTTCTTT
TRBD2	TRBV4-3	NA	15	TRBJ2-7	CASSQFSGGPYEQYF	TGCGCCAGCAGCCAATTTAGCGGGGGGCCCTACGAGCAGTACTTC
TRBD1	TRBV19	NA	14	TRBJ2-7	CASSIGGQGSEQYF	TGTGCCAGTAGTATCGGGGGACAGGGTTCCGAGCAGTACTTC
NA	TRBV6-5	once	13	TRBJ1-1	CASSFTENTEAFF	TGTGCCAGCAGTTTTACTGAGAACACTGAAGCTTTCTTT